The 2 T cell receptor beta chains reported below all come from one sample, sequenced in a study of cytomegalovirus exposure and HLA in healthy donors. The PCR used 60 Vbeta and 13 Jbeta primers. Measured with immunoSEQ multiplex PCR; TCRdb has only the in-frame clones, and not every one. The sample has 160,000 or so clones; roughly 77% are singletons. The source material was PBMCs. The receptors come from a man aged 45 to 65 in good health and CMV-seropositive.

This chain uses TRBV6-5 with TRBJ2-7; 12 bases fit TRBD2. Germline V gene sequence: CDR1 MNHEY, CDR2 SVGAGI. The CDR3 is 15 residues long. V was pared by 6 bases and J by 0 bases, with 3 bases of the junction left unmatched. CDR3 loop: CASRLTSGGSYEQYF. The DNA for the CDR3 is TGTGCCAGCAGATTGACTAGCGGGGGCTCCTACGAGCAGTACTTC.

CDR3 DNA: TGCAGCGTTAGGGGGGGCCGCTACGAGCAGTACTTC. Translation: CSVRGGRYEQYF. This chain connects TRBV29-1 to TRBJ2-7; TRBD2 is a possible D gene (7 bases). This CDR3 spans 12 amino acids. Trimming pared 5 bases from V and 3 bases from J, leaving 11 bases between. The germline CDR1 and CDR2 sequences are SQVTM and ANQGSEA.